This T cell receptor beta chain emerged from a study of T-cell memory formation after mild COVID-19. Turning to the study itself: TCR clusters largely stayed donor specific. Regarding the study as a whole: The authors did not confirm SARS-CoV-2 specificity of second-wave clones peaking day 37.

On this clonotype itself: Its target is unknown.

TCRdb re-called the 5' RACE reads through MiXCR, storing one row per CDR3 protein. Here the sample spans around 410,000 distinct CDR3 sequences, less than 25% being singletons. The sequenced sample was PBMCs or a T cell subset sorted from them (not recorded which). The clonotype comes from an adult woman who had mild COVID-19 (a few samples of this study predate the infection). Cell type and time point are not known.

CDR3 nucleotides: TGTGCCAGCAGCAAGGGCAGGGGGAGGACTGAAGCTTTCTTT. Translating gives CASSKGRGRTEAFF. The rearrangement links TRBV21-1 to TRBJ1-1; the D call in the table, TRBD1, was not verified against the DNA. TRBV21-1 is deemed a pseudogene. CDR3 length: 14 amino acids.